This T cell receptor beta chain was captured in a study of identical twins. Template switching supplied a universal primer site; unique molecular identifiers were carried on the cDNA. TCRdb redid the calling of the 5' RACE reads with MiXCR, one entry per CDR3 protein. Of roughly 1,500,000 distinct CDR3 sequences in the sample, roughly a third are singletons; the top ten hold about 0.3%. This clonotype was seen only a few times. The antigen remains undetermined. Unmatched junction bases numbered 9, after V lost 1 base and J lost 4 bases. CDR3 length: 17 residues. From germline, CDR1 is LGHDT and CDR2 YNNKEL (reference sequence). The study's findings and limits: Abundant beta clonotypes from cord blood had fewer insertions, unlike memory repertoires, which showed none. Analyses of zero insertions could, in part, be confounded by invariant MAIT and iNKT cells.

J is TRBJ2-1 and V is TRBV3-1; 8 bases match TRBD1. The sequenced sample consisted of cord blood. The TCR originated in a newborn girl in good health. The CDR3 bases are TGTGCCAGCAGCCAAGCGGGACAGGTTTTTTCGTACAATGAGCAGTTCTTC. Amino acids: CASSQAGQVFSYNEQFF.